This entry concerns a single TCR beta chain. CDR3 length: 14 residues. Germline CDR1 reads WNHNN; CDR2 reads SYGVQD (reference sequence). With 6 bases removed from V and 8 bases from J, the gap between germline ends came to 14 bases. Repertoires were generated with immunoSEQ multiplex PCR, while TCRdb's copy carries only in-frame clones and drops some. The sample includes approximately 140,000 clones, about 92% of them seen just once. The data were obtained in a study of T cell responses to AZD1222 COVID-19 vaccine. The sample here was peripheral blood, taken on day 0 of AZD1222 vaccination. This rearrangement joins TRBV10-1 to TRBJ1-6; D call uncertain. The TCR sequence derives from an adult in good health. The CDR3: CASRGNTDYSPLHF. In DNA form, the CDR3 reads TGCGCCAGCAGGGGGAACACGGATTATTCACCCCTCCACTTT.